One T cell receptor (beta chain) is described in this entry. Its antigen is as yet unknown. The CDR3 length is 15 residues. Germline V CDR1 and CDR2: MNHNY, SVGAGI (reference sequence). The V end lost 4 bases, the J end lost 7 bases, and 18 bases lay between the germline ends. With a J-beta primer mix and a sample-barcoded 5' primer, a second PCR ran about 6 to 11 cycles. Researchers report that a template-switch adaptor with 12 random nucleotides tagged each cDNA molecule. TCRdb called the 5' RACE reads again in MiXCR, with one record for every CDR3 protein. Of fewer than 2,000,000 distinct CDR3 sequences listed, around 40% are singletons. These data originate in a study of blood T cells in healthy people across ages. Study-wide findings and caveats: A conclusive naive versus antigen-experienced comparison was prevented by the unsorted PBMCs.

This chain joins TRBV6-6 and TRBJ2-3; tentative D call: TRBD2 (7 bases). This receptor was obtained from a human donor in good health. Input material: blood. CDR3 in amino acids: CASSSREGRGHTQYF. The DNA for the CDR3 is TGTGCCAGCAGTTCCAGGGAAGGGCGGGGGCATACGCAGTATTTT.